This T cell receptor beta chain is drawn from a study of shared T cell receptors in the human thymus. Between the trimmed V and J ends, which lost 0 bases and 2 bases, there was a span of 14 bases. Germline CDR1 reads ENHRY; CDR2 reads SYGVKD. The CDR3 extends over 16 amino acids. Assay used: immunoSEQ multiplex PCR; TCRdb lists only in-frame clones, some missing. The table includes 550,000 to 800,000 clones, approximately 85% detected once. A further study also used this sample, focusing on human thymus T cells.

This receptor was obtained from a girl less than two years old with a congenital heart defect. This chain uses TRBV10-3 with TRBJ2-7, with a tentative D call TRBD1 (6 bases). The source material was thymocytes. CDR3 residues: CAISESQGPIPYEQYF. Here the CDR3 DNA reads TGTGCCATCAGTGAGTCTCAGGGGCCGATCCCCTACGAGCAGTACTTC.